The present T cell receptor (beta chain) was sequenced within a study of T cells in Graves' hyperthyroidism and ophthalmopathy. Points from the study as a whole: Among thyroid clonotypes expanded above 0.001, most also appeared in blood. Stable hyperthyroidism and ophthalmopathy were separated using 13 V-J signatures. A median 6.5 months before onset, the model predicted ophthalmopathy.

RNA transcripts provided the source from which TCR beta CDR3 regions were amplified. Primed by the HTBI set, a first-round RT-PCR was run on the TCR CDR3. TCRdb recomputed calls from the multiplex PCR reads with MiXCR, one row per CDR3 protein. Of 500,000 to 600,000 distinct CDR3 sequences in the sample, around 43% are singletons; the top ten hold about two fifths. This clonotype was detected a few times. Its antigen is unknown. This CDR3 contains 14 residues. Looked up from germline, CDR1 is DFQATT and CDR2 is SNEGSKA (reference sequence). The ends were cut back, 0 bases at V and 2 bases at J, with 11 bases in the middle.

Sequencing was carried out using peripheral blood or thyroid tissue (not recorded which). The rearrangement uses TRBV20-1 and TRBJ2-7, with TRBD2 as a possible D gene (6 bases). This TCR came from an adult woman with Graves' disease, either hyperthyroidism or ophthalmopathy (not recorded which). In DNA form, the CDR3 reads TGCAGTGCTAGAGATCGCGGGACCACCTACGAGCAGTACTTC. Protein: CSARDRGTTYEQYF.